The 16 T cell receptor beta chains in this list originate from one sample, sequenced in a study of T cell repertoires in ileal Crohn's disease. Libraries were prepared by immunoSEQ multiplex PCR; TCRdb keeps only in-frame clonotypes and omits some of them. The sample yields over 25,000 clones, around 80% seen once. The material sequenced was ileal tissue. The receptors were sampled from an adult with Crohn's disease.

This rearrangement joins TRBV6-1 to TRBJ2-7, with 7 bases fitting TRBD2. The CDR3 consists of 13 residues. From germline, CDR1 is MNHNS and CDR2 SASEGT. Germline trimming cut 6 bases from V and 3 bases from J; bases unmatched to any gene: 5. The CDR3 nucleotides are TGTGCCAGCAGGCCGGGAGGAATCTACGAGCAGTACTTC. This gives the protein CASRPGGIYEQYF.

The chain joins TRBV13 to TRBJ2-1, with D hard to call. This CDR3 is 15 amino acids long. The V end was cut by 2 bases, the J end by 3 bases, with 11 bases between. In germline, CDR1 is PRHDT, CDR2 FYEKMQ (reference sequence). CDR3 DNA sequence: TGTGCCAGCAGCTTAAACTACCTCAGCTACAATGAGCAGTTCTTC. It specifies CASSLNYLSYNEQFF. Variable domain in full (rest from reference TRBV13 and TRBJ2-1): AAGVIQSPRHLIKEKRETATLKCYPIPRHDTVYWYQQGPGQDPQFLISFYEKMQSDKGSIPDRFSAQQFSDYHSELNMSSLELGDSALYFCASSLNYLSYNEQFFGPGTRLTVL.

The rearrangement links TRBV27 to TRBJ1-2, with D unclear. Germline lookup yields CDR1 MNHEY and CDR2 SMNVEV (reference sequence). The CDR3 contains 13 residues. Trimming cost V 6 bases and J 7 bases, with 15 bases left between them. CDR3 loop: CASSIYKGGGYTF. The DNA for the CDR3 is TGTGCCAGCAGCATATACAAGGGAGGTGGCTACACCTTC.

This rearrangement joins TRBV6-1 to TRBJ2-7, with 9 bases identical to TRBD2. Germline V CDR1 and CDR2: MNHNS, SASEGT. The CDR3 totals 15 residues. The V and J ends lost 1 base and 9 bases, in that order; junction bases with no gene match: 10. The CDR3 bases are TGTGCCAGCAGTGAAGATGAATGGGCGGGAGGGGCGCAGTACTTC. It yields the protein CASSEDEWAGGAQYF.

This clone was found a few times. CDR3 DNA: TGTGCCACTGCGGGGACAGGGGGAAGGGGTGGCTACACCTTC. Protein: CATAGTGGRGGYTF. The gene calls are TRBV15 and TRBJ1-2, with TRBD1 matching over 11 bases. V trimming: 9 bases; J trimming: 7 bases; junction bases outside the gene matches: 10. The CDR3 extends over 14 amino acids. Germline CDR1 and CDR2: LNHNV and YYDKDF (reference sequence).

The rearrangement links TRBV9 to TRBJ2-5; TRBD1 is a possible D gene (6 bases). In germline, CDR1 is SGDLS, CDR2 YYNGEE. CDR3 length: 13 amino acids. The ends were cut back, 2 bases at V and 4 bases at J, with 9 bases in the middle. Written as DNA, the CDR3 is TGTGCCAGCAGCGTTCGAGGGGGAGAGACCCAGTACTTC. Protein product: CASSVRGGETQYF.

CDR3 sequence: CASSFYTSYEQYF. The CDR3 DNA sequence: TGTGCCAGCAGCTTTTACACCTCCTACGAGCAGTACTTC. The rearrangement uses TRBV7-2 and TRBJ2-7; no firm D call. Germline V lookup: CDR1 SGHTA, CDR2 FQGNSA. V lost 3 bases and J lost 0, with 6 bases in between. CDR3 length equals 13 residues.

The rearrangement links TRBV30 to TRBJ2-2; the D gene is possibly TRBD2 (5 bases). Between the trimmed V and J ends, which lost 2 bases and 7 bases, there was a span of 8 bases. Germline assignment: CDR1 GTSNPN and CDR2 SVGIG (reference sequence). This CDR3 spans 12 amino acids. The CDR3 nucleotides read TGTGCCTGGAGTAAAGGAGGCGGGGAGCTGTTTTTT. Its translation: CAWSKGGGELFF.

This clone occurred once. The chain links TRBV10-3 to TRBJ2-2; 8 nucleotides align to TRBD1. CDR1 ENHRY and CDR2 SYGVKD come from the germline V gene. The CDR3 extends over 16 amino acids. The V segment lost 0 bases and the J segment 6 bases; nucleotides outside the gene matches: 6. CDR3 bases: TGTGCCATCAGTGAGTCCGGACAGGGTATGGCCGGGGAGCTGTTTTTT. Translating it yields CAISESGQGMAGELFF.

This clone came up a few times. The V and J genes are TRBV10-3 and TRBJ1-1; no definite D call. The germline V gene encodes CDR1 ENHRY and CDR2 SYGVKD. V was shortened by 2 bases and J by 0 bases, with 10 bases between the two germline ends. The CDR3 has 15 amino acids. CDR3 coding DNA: TGTGCCATCAGTGAGGGTCGGACTGTGAACACTGAAGCTTTCTTT. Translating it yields CAISEGRTVNTEAFF.

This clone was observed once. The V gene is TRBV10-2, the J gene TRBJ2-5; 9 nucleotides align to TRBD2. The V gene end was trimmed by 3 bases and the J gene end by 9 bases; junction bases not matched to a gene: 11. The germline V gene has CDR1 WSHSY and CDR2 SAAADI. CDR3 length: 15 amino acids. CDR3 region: CASSDGERRGGPQYF. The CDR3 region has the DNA TGCGCCAGCAGTGACGGGGAGCGGCGGGGGGGACCCCAGTACTTC.

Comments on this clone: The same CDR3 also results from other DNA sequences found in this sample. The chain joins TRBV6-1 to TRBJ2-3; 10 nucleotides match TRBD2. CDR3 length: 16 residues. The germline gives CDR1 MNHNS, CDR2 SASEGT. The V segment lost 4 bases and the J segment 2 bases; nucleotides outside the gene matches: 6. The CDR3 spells CASSVSSGSPTDTQYF. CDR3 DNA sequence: TGTGCCAGCAGTGTGTCTAGCGGGAGTCCCACAGATACGCAGTATTTT.

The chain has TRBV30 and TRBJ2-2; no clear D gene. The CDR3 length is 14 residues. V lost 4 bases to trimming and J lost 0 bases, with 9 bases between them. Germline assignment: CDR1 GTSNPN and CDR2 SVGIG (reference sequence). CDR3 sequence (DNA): TGTGCCTGGACCGACATCACGAACACCGGGGAGCTGTTTTTT. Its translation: CAWTDITNTGELFF.

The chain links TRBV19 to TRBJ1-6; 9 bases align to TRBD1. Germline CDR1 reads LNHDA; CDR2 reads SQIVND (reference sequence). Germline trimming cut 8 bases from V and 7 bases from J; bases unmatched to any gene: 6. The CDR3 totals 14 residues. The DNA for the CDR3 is TGTGCCAGTCGGGACAGGGCGACCAATTCACCCCTCCACTTT. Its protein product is CASRDRATNSPLHF.

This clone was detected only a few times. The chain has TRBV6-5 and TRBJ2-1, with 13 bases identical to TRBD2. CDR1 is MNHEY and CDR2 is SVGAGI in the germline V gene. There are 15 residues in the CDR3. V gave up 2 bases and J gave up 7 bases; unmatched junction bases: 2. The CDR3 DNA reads TGTGCCAGCAGTTACGGGACTAGCGGGGTAAATGAGCAGTTCTTC. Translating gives CASSYGTSGVNEQFF.

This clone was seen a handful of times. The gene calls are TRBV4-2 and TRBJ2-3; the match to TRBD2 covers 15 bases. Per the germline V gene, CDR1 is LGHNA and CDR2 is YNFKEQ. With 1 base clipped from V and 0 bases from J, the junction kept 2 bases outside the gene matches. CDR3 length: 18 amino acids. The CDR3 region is CASSQGTSGRVSTDTQYF. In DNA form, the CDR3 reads TGTGCCAGCAGCCAAGGGACTAGCGGGAGGGTTAGCACAGATACGCAGTATTTT.